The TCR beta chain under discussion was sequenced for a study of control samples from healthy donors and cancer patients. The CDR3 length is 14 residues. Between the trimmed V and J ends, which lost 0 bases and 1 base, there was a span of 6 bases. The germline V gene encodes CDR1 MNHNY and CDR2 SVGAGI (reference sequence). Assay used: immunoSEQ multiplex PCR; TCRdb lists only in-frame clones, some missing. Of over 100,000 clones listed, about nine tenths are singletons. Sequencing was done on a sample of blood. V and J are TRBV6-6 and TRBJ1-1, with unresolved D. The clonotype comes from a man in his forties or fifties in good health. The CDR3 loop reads CASSYSMENTEAFF. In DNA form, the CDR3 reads TGTGCCAGCAGTTACTCGATGGAGAACACTGAAGCTTTCTTT.